This TCR beta chain was sequenced during a study of T cells in Graves' hyperthyroidism and ophthalmopathy. Study background: Any treatment followed the collection of peripheral blood at initial diagnosis. Regarding the study as a whole: Patients with ophthalmopathy were separated from those with stable hyperthyroidism by a 13 V-J model. Most thyroid clonotypes expanded above 0.001 appeared in blood too.

Amplified regions were TCR beta CDR3 sequences from RNA transcripts. The HTBI primer set served for first-round RT-PCR of the TCR CDR3. TCRdb redid the calling of the multiplex PCR reads with MiXCR, one entry per CDR3 protein. The sample records under 350,000 distinct CDR3 sequences, over 15% being singletons. The CDR3 spans 15 residues. V lost 6 bases and J lost 8; bases outside the gene matches: 13. The germline V gene encodes CDR1 MDHEN and CDR2 SYDVKM. Out of over 7.5 ml of fresh peripheral blood came the PBMCs. In its sample, this clonotype was seen a few times. The antigen is undetermined. This receptor was taken from an older woman with Graves' ophthalmopathy. Sequencing was done on a sample of blood. The rearrangement joins TRBV28 to TRBJ2-1; 7 bases match TRBD2. CDR3 residues: CASRDQSGITDEQFF. The CDR3 region has the DNA TGTGCCAGCAGGGACCAAAGCGGGATTACGGATGAGCAGTTCTTC.